The 25 T cell receptor beta chains below all came from one sample that was sequenced in a study of long-term antiretroviral therapy in people with HIV. With survey level as its setting, the immunoSEQ assay was v3.0. This table comes from immunoSEQ multiplex PCR, and its TCRdb copy is limited to in-frame clones, with some not included. Here the sample spans 20,000 to 30,000 clones, around four fifths being singletons. The sequencing here drew on unsorted PBMCs, taken 0.4 years after starting antiretroviral therapy. These receptors were taken from a man aged 45-60 years with HIV.

The chain combines TRBV7-3 with TRBJ2-7; D may be TRBD1 (6 bases). The V and J ends lost 5 bases and 4 bases respectively, with 18 bases between them. The germline V gene has CDR1 SGHTA and CDR2 FQGTGA. The CDR3 has 15 residues. CDR3 protein: CASSVSGVGAYEQYF. CDR3 in DNA: TGTGCCAGCAGCGTGTCCGGCGTGGGGGCGTACGAGCAGTACTTC.

The chain employs TRBV7-2 and TRBJ1-1; a weak D match, TRBD1 (5 bases). The CDR3 is made up of 13 amino acids. V was clipped by 4 bases and J by 3 bases, with 9 bases between them. The V gene's germline CDR1 is SGHTA and CDR2 FQGNSA. CDR3 nucleotides: TGTGCCAGCAGCTCGCAGGGATACACTGAAGCTTTCTTT. This translates into CASSSQGYTEAFF.

The V and J genes are TRBV6-6 and TRBJ1-6; a weak D match, TRBD1 (6 bases). V lost 3 bases and J 5 bases, leaving 11 bases between the germline ends. Germline V gives CDR1 MNHNY, CDR2 SVGAGI (reference sequence). This CDR3 has 15 residues. CDR3 loop: CASSYPAGDNSPLHF. The CDR3 nucleotides read TGTGCCAGCAGTTATCCGGCAGGGGATAATTCACCCCTCCACTTT.

The gene calls are TRBV5-1 and TRBJ2-3, with 16 bases fitting TRBD2. The germline V gene encodes CDR1 SGHRS and CDR2 YFSETQ. The CDR3 has 20 residues. V was pared by 5 bases and J by 4 bases, with 16 bases of the junction left unmatched. The CDR3 loop reads CASRLGMAGLAGGGPDTQYF. The CDR3 DNA sequence: TGCGCCAGCAGACTCGGAATGGCGGGACTAGCGGGGGGGGGTCCAGATACGCAGTATTTT.

J is TRBJ1-1 and V is TRBV30; the D gene is possibly TRBD1 (6 bases). Germline V gene lookup returns CDR1 GTSNPN and CDR2 SVGIG (reference sequence). The CDR3 extends over 15 amino acids. V was clipped by 2 bases and J by 5 bases, with 18 bases between them. The CDR3 loop is CAWSRGGGGGTEAFF. The CDR3 DNA reads TGTGCCTGGAGTCGCGGGGGGGGCGGTGGGACTGAAGCTTTCTTT.

This chain uses TRBV28 with TRBJ2-3; D gene uncertain. Trimming pared 5 bases from V and 2 bases from J, leaving 11 bases between. Germline V gives CDR1 MDHEN, CDR2 SYDVKM. The CDR3 extends over 14 amino acids. This chain's CDR3 is CASSIGPFTDTQYF. CDR3 in DNA: TGTGCCAGCAGTATCGGGCCATTCACAGATACGCAGTATTTT.

The chain combines TRBV27 with TRBJ2-2, with 10 nucleotides matching TRBD1. This CDR3 comprises 15 residues. Trimming cost V 6 bases and J 4 bases; bases outside gene matches: 5. Germline CDR1 MNHEY, CDR2 SMNVEV (reference sequence). This chain's CDR3 is CASRGTGVVTGELFF. CDR3 bases: TGTGCCAGCAGGGGGACAGGGGTTGTCACCGGGGAGCTGTTTTTT.

This clone was seen a handful of times. The V and J genes are TRBV4-2 and TRBJ1-2; D is ambiguous. Looked up from germline, CDR1 is LGHNA and CDR2 is YNFKEQ. The CDR3 contains 13 residues. Trimming took 5 bases from V and 13 from J, leaving 20 bases between them. CDR3 nucleotide sequence: TGTGCCAGCAGCTCTTTCGAAAGGGATCAGGTCACCTTC. Protein product: CASSSFERDQVTF.

The chain uses TRBV5-5 and TRBJ2-7; D gene uncertain. There are 14 residues in the CDR3. With 3 bases removed from V and 6 bases from J, the gap between germline ends came to 16 bases. Germline values: CDR1 SGHKS, CDR2 YYEKEE (reference sequence). CDR3 sequence (DNA): TGTGCCAGCAGCTCCAGGACGGGTCTGGGCGAGCAGTACTTC. This gives the protein CASSSRTGLGEQYF.

V is TRBV10-3 and J is TRBJ2-7; 10 nucleotides align to TRBD1. Per germline, CDR1 ENHRY and CDR2 SYGVKD. The CDR3 totals 16 residues. Unmatched junction bases numbered 14, after V lost 7 bases and J lost 5 bases. CDR3 DNA: TGTGCCATCAAAGTGACGGGGAGACAGGGGGCAAACGAGCAGTACTTC. Its protein is CAIKVTGRQGANEQYF.

The V call is TRBV30, the J call TRBJ1-5; D ambiguous. This CDR3 is built from 13 residues. V dropped 2 bases and J dropped 0 bases, with 5 bases sitting between them. Per the germline V gene, CDR1 is GTSNPN and CDR2 is SVGIG (reference sequence). The CDR3 DNA reads as TGTGCCTGGAGTAGAAATAGCAATCAGCCCCAGCATTTT. This encodes CAWSRNSNQPQHF.

As concerns this clone: An end of the junction differs from the germline gene, which may be a read error. The V and J genes are TRBV7-2 and TRBJ2-5; 11 bases align to TRBD2. The CDR3 contains 14 residues. Per germline, CDR1 SGHTA and CDR2 FQGNSA. In DNA form, the CDR3 reads TGTGCCAGCAGCCTAGCGGGGGGCGGGGAGACCCAGTACTTC. Amino acids: CASSLAGGGETQYF.

The V call is TRBV28, the J call TRBJ1-1, with D unresolved. This CDR3 contains 11 residues. The V and J ends lost 5 bases and 9 bases respectively, with 10 bases between them. CDR1 MDHEN and CDR2 SYDVKM come from the germline V gene. CDR3 in DNA: TGTGCCAGCAGTCAGATCACCAAAGCTTTCTTT. Amino acid sequence: CASSQITKAFF. Full variable domain (outside the CDR3, taken from reference TRBV28 and TRBJ1-1): DVKVTQSSRYLVKRTGEKVFLECVQDMDHENMFWYRQDPGLGLRLIYFSYDVKMKEKGDIPEGYSVSREKKERFSLILESASTNQTSMYLCASSQITKAFFGQGTRLTVV.

The V call is TRBV7-6, the J call TRBJ1-4; D unclear. The CDR3 is 13 residues long. Deletions cut 4 bases from V and 0 bases from J, with 3 bases between. Germline CDR1 SGHVS, CDR2 FNYEAQ. This CDR3 is CASSYSTNEKLFF. For the CDR3, the DNA is TGTGCCAGCAGCTATTCAACTAATGAAAAACTGTTTTTT.

V gene TRBV30 combines with J gene TRBJ1-6, with 8 bases fitting TRBD1. The CDR3 covers 15 residues. The V gene end was trimmed by 1 base and the J gene end by 11 bases; junction bases not matched to a gene: 10. The germline CDR1 and CDR2 sequences are GTSNPN and SVGIG (reference sequence). CDR3 loop: CAWSAQGTGGAPLHF. CDR3 nucleotides: TGTGCCTGGAGTGCACAGGGGACAGGTGGGGCACCCCTCCACTTT.

The chain employs TRBV4-1 and TRBJ2-5; TRBD2 might be the D (5 bases). Germline V gene data show CDR1 as MGHRA and CDR2 as YSYEKL. The V end was cut by 1 base, the J end by 1 base, with 10 bases between. The CDR3 length is 15 residues. The DNA for the CDR3 is TGCGCCAGCAGCCAAGCCGGACTGGTCCAAGAGACCCAGTACTTC. It specifies CASSQAGLVQETQYF.

This chain joins TRBV14 and TRBJ1-1; 9 bases map to TRBD1. Germline V gene sequence: CDR1 SGHDN, CDR2 FVKESK. CDR3 length equals 15 residues. V trimming: 2 bases; J trimming: 1 base; junction bases outside the gene matches: 2. The CDR3 loop reads CASSQRTGANTEAFF. The CDR3 nucleotides read TGTGCCAGCAGCCAACGGACAGGGGCGAACACTGAAGCTTTCTTT.

The chain joins TRBV30 to TRBJ2-3, with 8 bases fitting TRBD2. Germline CDR1 is GTSNPN and CDR2 is SVGIG (reference sequence). Trimming took 1 base from V and 14 from J; bases not matched to a gene: 17. The CDR3 has 15 amino acids. For the CDR3, the DNA is TGTGCCTGGAGTGGAGGTAGCGGGGTACAGATACGCATGTATTTT. This codes for CAWSGGSGVQIRMYF.

The chain recombines TRBV27 with TRBJ1-5; D is unresolved. Trimming left V 6 bases short and J 0 bases short, with 9 bases between. This CDR3 is 14 amino acids long. CDR1 and CDR2 from the germline V gene are MNHEY and SMNVEV (reference sequence). The CDR3 region has the DNA TGTGCCAGCAGCCCCCTACTTAGCAATCAGCCCCAGCATTTT. It yields the protein CASSPLLSNQPQHF.

The rearrangement uses TRBV13 and TRBJ1-2; 8 bases agree with TRBD1. With 5 bases clipped from V and 4 bases from J, the junction kept 9 bases outside the gene matches. Germline lookup yields CDR1 PRHDT and CDR2 FYEKMQ (reference sequence). The CDR3 runs 15 residues. In DNA form, the CDR3 reads TGTGCCAGCAGCGGCCCTGACAGGGGCTCCTATGGCTACACCTTC. This encodes CASSGPDRGSYGYTF. Complete variable domain (other parts from reference TRBV13 and TRBJ1-2): AAGVIQSPRHLIKEKRETATLKCYPIPRHDTVYWYQQGPGQDPQFLISFYEKMQSDKGSIPDRFSAQQFSDYHSELNMSSLELGDSALYFCASSGPDRGSYGYTFGSGTRLTVV.

By proportion, this clone is medium-sized. The chain carries TRBV6-1 and TRBJ1-1; TRBD1 agrees at 7 bases. Germline lookup yields CDR1 MNHNS and CDR2 SASEGT. With 6 bases clipped from V and 8 bases from J, the junction kept 6 bases outside the gene matches. This CDR3 spans 12 amino acids. The CDR3 reads CASSTGETEAFF. CDR3 sequence (DNA): TGTGCCAGCAGCACAGGGGAAACGGAAGCTTTCTTT.

This clone came up once. V and J are TRBV7-2 and TRBJ1-4; a weak D match, TRBD1 (5 bases). Germline loops: CDR1 SGHTA, CDR2 FQGNSA. The length of the CDR3 is 12 residues. V was clipped by 2 bases and J by 11 bases, with 9 bases between them. In nucleotides, the CDR3 is TGTGCCAGCAGCTTACCCCCAGGGAAACTGTTTTTT. The encoded protein is CASSLPPGKLFF.

The chain links TRBV7-9 to TRBJ1-6; D remains unclear. The germline CDR1 and CDR2 sequences are SEHNR and FQNEAQ (reference sequence). The V end lost 4 bases, the J end lost 0 bases, and 13 bases lay between the germline ends. The CDR3 totals 17 residues. The CDR3 nucleotides read TGTGCCAGCAGCTCTTCGGCCGTTAGCTCCTATAATTCACCCCTCCACTTT. Protein: CASSSSAVSSYNSPLHF. Complete variable domain (other parts from reference TRBV7-9 and TRBJ1-6): DTGVSQNPRHKITKRGQNVTFRCDPISEHNRLYWYRQTLGQGPEFLTYFQNEAQLEKSRLLSDRFSAERPKGSFSTLEIQRTEQGDSAMYLCASSSSAVSSYNSPLHFGNGTRLTVT.

This chain uses TRBV4-3 with TRBJ1-2, with D uncertain. The germline CDR1 and CDR2 sequences are LGHNA and YSLEER. Trimming took off 0 bases at V and 4 bases at J, with 6 bases between the two ends. This CDR3 spans 13 amino acids. The CDR3 loop is CASSQERGYGYTF. DNA of the CDR3: TGCGCCAGCAGCCAAGAGCGAGGCTATGGCTACACCTTC.

The chain links TRBV12-2 to TRBJ2-4; TRBD1, the table's D call, lacks a check against the DNA. TRBV12-2 constitutes a pseudogene. The CDR3 loop spans 15 amino acids. CDR3 in amino acids: CASRLQGSAKNIQYF. CDR3 nucleotides: TGTGCAAGTCGCCTCCAGGGGTCCGCCAAAAACATTCAGTACTTC.